Listed here are 14 T cell receptor beta chains from one sample, sequenced in a study of monozygotic twins with inflammatory bowel disease (dated by TCRdb to the late 2010s). The library came from 5' RACE. The data were produced on an Illumina HiSeq 2500. TCRdb reprocessed the reads and assigns one entry to each CDR3 protein sequence, leaving out DNA. The record for this sample contains 200,000 to 250,000 distinct CDR3 sequences. Jointly, the top ten make up approximately 1.6% of the sample. Input material: blood. The receptor source for this set is a human donor with ulcerative colitis or Crohn's disease, or a healthy co-twin of an affected twin (not recorded which).

The chain's CDR3 is CASSPRSGPGGGKLFF. The chain is built from TRBV7-2 and TRBJ1-4; the TCRdb D gene call, TRBD1, has no DNA to confirm it. CDR3 size: 16 residues. Germline loops: CDR1 SGHTA, CDR2 FQGNSA. The complete variable domain, with remaining parts taken from reference TRBV7-2 and TRBJ1-4, reads GAGVSQSPSNKVTEKGKDVELRCDPISGHTALYWYRQSLGQGLEFLIYFQGNSAPDKSGLPSDRFSAERTGGSVSTLTIQRTQQEDSAVYLCASSPRSGPGGGKLFFGSGTQLSVL.

The chain links TRBV12-3 or TRBV12-4 to TRBJ2-5. CDR3 length: 12 amino acids. This CDR3 is CASSFQRETQYF.

The chain joins TRBV5-1 to TRBJ2-7; TCRdb selects TRBD1, and the lack of DNA leaves this call unchecked. The CDR3 spans 14 residues. The germline V gene has CDR1 SGHRS and CDR2 YFSETQ. The CDR3 sequence is CASSSGLSPYEQYF. The whole variable domain, remainder taken from reference TRBV5-1 and TRBJ2-7, is KAGVTQTPRYLIKTRGQQVTLSCSPISGHRSVSWYQQTPGQGLQFLFEYFSETQRNKGNFPGRFSGRQFSNSRSEMNVSTLELGDSALYLCASSSGLSPYEQYFGPGTRLTVT.

The chain is built from TRBV3-1 and TRBJ2-1; TCRdb picks TRBD2, but there is no DNA to check that call. The CDR3 extends over 15 amino acids. The V gene's germline CDR1 is LGHDT and CDR2 YNNKEL (reference sequence). The CDR3 spells CASSQVGTRGDEQFF.

The chain recombines TRBV5-1 with TRBJ2-5. This CDR3 has 11 residues. Germline V gene sequence: CDR1 SGHRS, CDR2 YFSETQ. The CDR3 reads CASSRYETQYF.

The V call is TRBV10-1, the J call TRBJ2-3; TCRdb's D call of TRBD1 is untestable without DNA. CDR3 length equals 15 residues. The V gene's germline CDR1 is WNHNN and CDR2 SYGVQD (reference sequence). The CDR3 sequence: CASSRRGLSTDTQYF.

This chain connects TRBV7-9 to TRBJ2-3; absent DNA, TCRdb's TRBD1 call cannot be checked. CDR1 SEHNR and CDR2 FQNEAQ come from the germline V gene (reference sequence). The CDR3 is 16 amino acids. The CDR3 sequence is CASSAGDRTFTDTQYF.

V gene TRBV11-2 combines with J gene TRBJ2-3. CDR1 and CDR2 (germline): SGHAT, FQNNGV. The CDR3 consists of 13 residues. This CDR3 reads CASSLVQTDTQYF. Looking up the rest from reference TRBV11-2 and TRBJ2-3 gives the full variable domain: EAGVAQSPRYKIIEKRQSVAFWCNPISGHATLYWYQQILGQGPKLLIQFQNNGVVDDSQLPKDRFSAERLKGVDSTLKIQPAKLEDSAVYLCASSLVQTDTQYFGPGTRLTVL.

This chain links TRBV7-9 with TRBJ1-1. Germline lookup yields CDR1 SEHNR and CDR2 FQNEAQ (reference sequence). The CDR3 is made up of 15 amino acids. This CDR3 reads CASSPGRTMNTEAFF.

This chain uses TRBV12-3 or TRBV12-4 with TRBJ1-1. This CDR3 has 14 amino acids. CDR3 protein: CASSFRGVNTEAFF.

The chain is built from TRBV18 and TRBJ2-2; TCRdb gives TRBD2 as the D gene, but with no DNA this cannot be confirmed. This CDR3 is built from 16 residues. In germline, CDR1 is KGHSH, CDR2 LQKENI. CDR3 sequence reads: CASSYAEGTNTGELFF.

This rearrangement joins TRBV19 to TRBJ1-1; absent DNA, TCRdb's TRBD1 call cannot be checked. The CDR3 spans 15 residues. The V gene's germline CDR1 is LNHDA and CDR2 SQIVND (reference sequence). CDR3 residues: CASSIFGTVNTEAFF.

The V call is TRBV12-3 or TRBV12-4, the J call TRBJ2-5; the TRBD1 assignment by TCRdb is unverifiable without DNA. This CDR3 comprises 13 residues. CDR3 protein: CASSKDRRETQYF.

The chain uses TRBV29-1 and TRBJ1-4; TCRdb indicates TRBD1, and absent DNA this call remains unverified. This CDR3 contains 12 residues. Germline CDR1 is SQVTM and CDR2 is ANQGSEA. The CDR3 here is CSAGVPNEKLFF.